This section outlines one T cell receptor (beta chain) sequence together with its context. Germline values: CDR1 SNHLY, CDR2 FYNNEI. V shed 5 bases, J shed 5 bases, and the junction held 9 bases outside the gene matches. The CDR3 is made up of 15 amino acids. The data were produced by immunoSEQ multiplex PCR, yet TCRdb's version contains in-frame clones alone and is incomplete. There are over 50,000 clones in the sample; roughly three quarters occur only once, and around a sixth lies in the top ten. The data derive from a study of blood T cell repertoires in COVID-19. The sequence was collected from a man at least 80 years old with acute or convalescent COVID-19. V gene TRBV2 combines with J gene TRBJ1-5; TRBD1 agrees at 7 bases. Specimen: peripheral blood. CDR3 coding DNA: TGTGCCAGCAGTCCCGCCAGGGGGAACCATCAGCCCCAGCATTTT. Translation gives CASSPARGNHQPQHF.